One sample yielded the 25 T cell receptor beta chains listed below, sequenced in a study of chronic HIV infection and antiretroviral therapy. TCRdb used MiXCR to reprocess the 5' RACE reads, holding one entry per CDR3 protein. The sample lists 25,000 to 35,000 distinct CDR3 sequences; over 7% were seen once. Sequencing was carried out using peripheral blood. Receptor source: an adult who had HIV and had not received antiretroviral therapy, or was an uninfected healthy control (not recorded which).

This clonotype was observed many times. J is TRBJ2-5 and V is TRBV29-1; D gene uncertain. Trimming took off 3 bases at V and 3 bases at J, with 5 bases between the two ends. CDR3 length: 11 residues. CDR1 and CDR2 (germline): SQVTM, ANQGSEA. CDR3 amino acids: CSVDWEETQYF. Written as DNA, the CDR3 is TGCAGCGTTGACTGGGAAGAGACCCAGTACTTC.

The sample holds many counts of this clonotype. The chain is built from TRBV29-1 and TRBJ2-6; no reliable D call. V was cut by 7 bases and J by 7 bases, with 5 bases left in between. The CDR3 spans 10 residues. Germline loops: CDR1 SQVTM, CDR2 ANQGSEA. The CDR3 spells CSALANVLTF. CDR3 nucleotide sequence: TGCAGCGCCCTTGCCAACGTCCTGACTTTC.

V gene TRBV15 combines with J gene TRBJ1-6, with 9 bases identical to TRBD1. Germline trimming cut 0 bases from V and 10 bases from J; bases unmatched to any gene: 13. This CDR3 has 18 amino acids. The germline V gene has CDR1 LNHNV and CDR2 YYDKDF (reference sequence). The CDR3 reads CATSRDREPGQGNSPLHF. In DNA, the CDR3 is TGTGCCACCAGCAGAGACCGAGAACCGGGACAGGGTAACTCACCCCTCCACTTT.

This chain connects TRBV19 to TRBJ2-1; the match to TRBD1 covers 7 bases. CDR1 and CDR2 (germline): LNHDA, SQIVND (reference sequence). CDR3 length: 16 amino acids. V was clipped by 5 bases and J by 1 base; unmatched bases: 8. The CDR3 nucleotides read TGTGCCAGTAGTCCCGACAGGGATAAGTCCTACAATGAGCAGTTCTTC. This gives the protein CASSPDRDKSYNEQFF.

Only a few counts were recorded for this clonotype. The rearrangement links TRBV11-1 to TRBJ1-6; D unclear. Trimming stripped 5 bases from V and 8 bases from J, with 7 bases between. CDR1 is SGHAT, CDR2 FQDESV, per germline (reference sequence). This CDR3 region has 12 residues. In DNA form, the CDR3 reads TGTGCCAGCAGCCTATTAGATTCACCCCTCCACTTT. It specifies CASSLLDSPLHF. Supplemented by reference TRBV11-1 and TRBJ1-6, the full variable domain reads EAEVAQSPRYKITEKSQAVAFWCDPISGHATLYWYRQILGQGPELLVQFQDESVVDDSQLPKDRFSAERLKGVDSTLKIQPAELGDSAMYLCASSLLDSPLHFGNGTRLTVT.

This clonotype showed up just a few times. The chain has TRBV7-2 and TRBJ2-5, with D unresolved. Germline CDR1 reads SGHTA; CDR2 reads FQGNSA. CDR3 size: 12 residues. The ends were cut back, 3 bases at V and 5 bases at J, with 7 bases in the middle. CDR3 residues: CASSFNAETQYF. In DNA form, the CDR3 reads TGTGCCAGCAGCTTTAACGCTGAGACCCAGTACTTC.

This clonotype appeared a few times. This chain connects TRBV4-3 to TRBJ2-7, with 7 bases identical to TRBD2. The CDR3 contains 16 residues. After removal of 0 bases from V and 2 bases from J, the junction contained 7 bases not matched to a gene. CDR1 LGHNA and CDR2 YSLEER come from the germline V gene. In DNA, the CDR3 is TGCGCCAGCAGCCAAGATGGCGGCCGGGGGGCCTACGAGCAGTACTTC. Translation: CASSQDGGRGAYEQYF.

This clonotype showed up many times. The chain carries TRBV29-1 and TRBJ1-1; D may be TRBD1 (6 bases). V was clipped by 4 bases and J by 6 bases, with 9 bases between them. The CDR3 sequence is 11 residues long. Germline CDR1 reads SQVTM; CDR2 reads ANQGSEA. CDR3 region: CSVVGAAEAFF. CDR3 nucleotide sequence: TGCAGCGTTGTGGGGGCGGCTGAAGCTTTCTTT.

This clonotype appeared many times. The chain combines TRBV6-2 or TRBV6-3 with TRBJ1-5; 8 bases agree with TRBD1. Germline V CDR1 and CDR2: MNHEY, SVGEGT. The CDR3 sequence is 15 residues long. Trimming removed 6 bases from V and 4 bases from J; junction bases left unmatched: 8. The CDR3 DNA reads TGTGCCAGCAGGCAAAGCGACAGGGGAAATCAGCCCCAGCATTTT. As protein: CASRQSDRGNQPQHF.

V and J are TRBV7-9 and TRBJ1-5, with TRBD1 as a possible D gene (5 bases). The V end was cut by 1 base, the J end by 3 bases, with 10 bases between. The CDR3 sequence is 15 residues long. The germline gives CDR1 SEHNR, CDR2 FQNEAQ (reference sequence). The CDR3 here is CASSLGRVDNQPQHF. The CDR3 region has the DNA TGTGCCAGCAGCTTAGGCAGGGTGGACAATCAGCCCCAGCATTTT.

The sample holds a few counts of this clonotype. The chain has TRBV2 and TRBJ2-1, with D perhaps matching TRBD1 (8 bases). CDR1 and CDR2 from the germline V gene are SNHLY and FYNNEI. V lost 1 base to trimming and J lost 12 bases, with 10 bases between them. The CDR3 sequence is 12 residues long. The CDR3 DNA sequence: TGTGCCAGCAGTGAAGACAGGGGGGGGCAGTTCTTC. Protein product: CASSEDRGGQFF.

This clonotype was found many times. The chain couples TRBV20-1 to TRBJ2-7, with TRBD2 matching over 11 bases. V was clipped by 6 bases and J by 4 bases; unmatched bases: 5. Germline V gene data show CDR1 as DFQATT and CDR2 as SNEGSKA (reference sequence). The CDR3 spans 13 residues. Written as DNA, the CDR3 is TGCAGTGCCGTGGGGACTAGCGGATACGAGCAGTACTTC. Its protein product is CSAVGTSGYEQYF.

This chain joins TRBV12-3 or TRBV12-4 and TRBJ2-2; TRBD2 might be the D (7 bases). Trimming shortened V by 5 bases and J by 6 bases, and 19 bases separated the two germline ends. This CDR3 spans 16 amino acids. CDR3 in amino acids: CASSRGGDVKSGELFF. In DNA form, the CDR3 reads TGTGCCAGCAGTCGAGGGGGGGACGTGAAATCCGGGGAGCTGTTTTTT.

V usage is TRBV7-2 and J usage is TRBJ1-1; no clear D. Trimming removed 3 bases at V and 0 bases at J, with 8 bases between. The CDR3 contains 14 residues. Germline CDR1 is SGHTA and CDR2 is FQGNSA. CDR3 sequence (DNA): TGTGCCAGCAGCTTCCAGTGGGTGAACACTGAAGCTTTCTTT. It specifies CASSFQWVNTEAFF. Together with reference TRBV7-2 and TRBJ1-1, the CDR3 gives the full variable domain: GAGVSQSPSNKVTEKGKDVELRCDPISGHTALYWYRQSLGQGLEFLIYFQGNSAPDKSGLPSDRFSAERTGGSVSTLTIQRTQQEDSAVYLCASSFQWVNTEAFFGQGTRLTVV.

The CDR3: CASSQLATDTQYF. Written as DNA, the CDR3 is TGTGCCAGCAGCCAGTTGGCCACAGATACGCAGTATTTT. The J gene is TRBJ2-3, the V gene TRBV11-2; no clear D. Germline-derived CDR1 and CDR2 are SGHAT and FQNNGV. This CDR3 region has 13 residues. Trimming removed 5 bases from V and 2 bases from J, with 8 bases in between.

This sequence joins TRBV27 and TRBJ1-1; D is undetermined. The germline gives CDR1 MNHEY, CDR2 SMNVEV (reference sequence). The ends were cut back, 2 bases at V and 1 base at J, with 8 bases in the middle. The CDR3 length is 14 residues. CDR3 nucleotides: TGTGCCAGCAGTTTAGGCAGTTCGAACACTGAAGCTTTCTTT. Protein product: CASSLGSSNTEAFF.

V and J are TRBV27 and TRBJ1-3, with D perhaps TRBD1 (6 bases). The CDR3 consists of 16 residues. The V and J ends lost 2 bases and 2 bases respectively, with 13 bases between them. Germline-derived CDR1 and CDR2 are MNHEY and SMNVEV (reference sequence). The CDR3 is CASSLGPGATGNTIYF. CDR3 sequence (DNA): TGTGCCAGCAGTTTAGGTCCGGGGGCAACTGGAAACACCATATATTTT.

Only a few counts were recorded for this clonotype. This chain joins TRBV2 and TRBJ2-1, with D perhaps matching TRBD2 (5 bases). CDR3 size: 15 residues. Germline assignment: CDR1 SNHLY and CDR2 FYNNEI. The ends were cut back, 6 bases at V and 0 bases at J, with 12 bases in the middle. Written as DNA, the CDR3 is TGTGCCAGCAGGGAGGACTTCACCTCCTACAATGAGCAGTTCTTC. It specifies CASREDFTSYNEQFF. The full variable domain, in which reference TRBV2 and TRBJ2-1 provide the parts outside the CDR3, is EPEVTQTPSHQVTQMGQEVILRCVPISNHLYFYWYRQILGQKVEFLVSFYNNEISEKSEIFDDQFSVERPDGSNFTLKIRSTKLEDSAMYFCASREDFTSYNEQFFGPGTRLTVL.

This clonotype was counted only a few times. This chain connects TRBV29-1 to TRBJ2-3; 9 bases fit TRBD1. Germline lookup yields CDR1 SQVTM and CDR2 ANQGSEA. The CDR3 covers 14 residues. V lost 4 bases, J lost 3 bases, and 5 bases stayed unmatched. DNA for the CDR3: TGCAGCGTTGGGGACAGGGTCCGGACAGATACGCAGTATTTT. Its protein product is CSVGDRVRTDTQYF.

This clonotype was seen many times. For the CDR3, the DNA is TGTGCCAGCTCGCCGGGACAGGGCAACACTGAAGCTTTCTTT. Its protein product is CASSPGQGNTEAFF. The chain uses TRBV18 and TRBJ1-1; 9 bases fit TRBD1. Trimming removed 6 bases from V and 2 bases from J; junction bases left unmatched: 4. Germline-derived CDR1 and CDR2 are KGHSH and LQKENI. The length of the CDR3 is 14 residues. Looking up the rest from reference TRBV18 and TRBJ1-1 gives the full variable domain: NAGVMQNPRHLVRRRGQEARLRCSPMKGHSHVYWYRQLPEEGLKFMVYLQKENIIDESGMPKERFSAEFPKEGPSILRIQQVVRGDSAAYFCASSPGQGNTEAFFGQGTRLTVV.

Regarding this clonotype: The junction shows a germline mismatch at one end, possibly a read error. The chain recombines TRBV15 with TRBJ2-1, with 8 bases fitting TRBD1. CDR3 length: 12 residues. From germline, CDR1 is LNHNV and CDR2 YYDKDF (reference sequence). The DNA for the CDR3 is TGTGCCACCAGCAGAGATTCCGGGACAGGCTGTTTC. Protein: CATSRDSGTGCF.

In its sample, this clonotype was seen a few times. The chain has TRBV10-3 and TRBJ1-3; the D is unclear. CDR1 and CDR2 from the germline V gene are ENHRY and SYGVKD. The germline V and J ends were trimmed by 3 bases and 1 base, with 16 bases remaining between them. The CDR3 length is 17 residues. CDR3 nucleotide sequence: TGTGCCATCAGTGACCTGGAGGCAGGTCCTTCTGGAAACACCATATATTTT. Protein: CAISDLEAGPSGNTIYF.

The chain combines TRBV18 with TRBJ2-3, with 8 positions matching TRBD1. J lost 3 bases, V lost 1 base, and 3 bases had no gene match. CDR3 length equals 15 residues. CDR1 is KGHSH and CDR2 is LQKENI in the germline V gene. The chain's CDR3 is CASSPQGQVTDTQYF. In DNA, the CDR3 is TGTGCCAGCTCACCACAGGGACAGGTAACAGATACGCAGTATTTT.

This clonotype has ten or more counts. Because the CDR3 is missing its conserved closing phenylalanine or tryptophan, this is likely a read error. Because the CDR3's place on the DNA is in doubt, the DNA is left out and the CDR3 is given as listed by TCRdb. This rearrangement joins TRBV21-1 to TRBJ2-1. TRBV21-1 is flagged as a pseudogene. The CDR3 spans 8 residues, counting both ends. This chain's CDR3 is CASSPNFQ.

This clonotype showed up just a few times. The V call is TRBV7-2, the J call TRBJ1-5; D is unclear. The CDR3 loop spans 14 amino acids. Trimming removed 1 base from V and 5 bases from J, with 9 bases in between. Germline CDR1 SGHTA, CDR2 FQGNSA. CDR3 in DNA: TGTGCCAGCAGCTTAGTGGGAAGGGATCAGCCCCAGCATTTT. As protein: CASSLVGRDQPQHF. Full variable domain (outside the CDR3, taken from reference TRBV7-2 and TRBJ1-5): GAGVSQSPSNKVTEKGKDVELRCDPISGHTALYWYRQSLGQGLEFLIYFQGNSAPDKSGLPSDRFSAERTGGSVSTLTIQRTQQEDSAVYLCASSLVGRDQPQHFGDGTRLSIL.